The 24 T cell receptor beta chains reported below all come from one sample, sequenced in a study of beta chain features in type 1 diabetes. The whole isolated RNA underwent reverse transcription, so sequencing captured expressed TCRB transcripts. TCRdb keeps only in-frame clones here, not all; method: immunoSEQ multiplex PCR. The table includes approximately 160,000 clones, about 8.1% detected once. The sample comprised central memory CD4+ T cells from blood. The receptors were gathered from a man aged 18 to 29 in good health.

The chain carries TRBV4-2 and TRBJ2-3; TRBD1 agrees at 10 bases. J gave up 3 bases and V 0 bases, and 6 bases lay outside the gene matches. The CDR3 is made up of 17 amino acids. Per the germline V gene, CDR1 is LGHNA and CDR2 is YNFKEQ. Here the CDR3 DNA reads TGTGCCAGCAGCCAAGAAGGGACAGGGGCTGAAACAGATACGCAGTATTTT. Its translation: CASSQEGTGAETDTQYF.

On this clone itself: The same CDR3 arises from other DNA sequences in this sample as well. DNA of the CDR3: TGTGCCAGCTCAGGGGGCCAGAACACTGAAGCTTTCTTT. Translated: CASSGGQNTEAFF. The chain combines TRBV18 with TRBJ1-1; a weak D match, TRBD1 (6 bases). V dropped 5 bases and J dropped 1 base, with 8 bases sitting between them. CDR1 KGHSH and CDR2 LQKENI come from the germline V gene. CDR3 size: 13 residues. The whole variable domain, remainder taken from reference TRBV18 and TRBJ1-1, is NAGVMQNPRHLVRRRGQEARLRCSPMKGHSHVYWYRQLPEEGLKFMVYLQKENIIDESGMPKERFSAEFPKEGPSILRIQQVVRGDSAAYFCASSGGQNTEAFFGQGTRLTVV.

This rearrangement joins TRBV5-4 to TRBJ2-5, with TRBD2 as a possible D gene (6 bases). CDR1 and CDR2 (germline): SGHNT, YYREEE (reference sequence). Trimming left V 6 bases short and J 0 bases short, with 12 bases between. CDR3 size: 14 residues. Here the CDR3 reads CASTTGGNQETQYF. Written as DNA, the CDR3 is TGTGCCAGCACCACTGGGGGGAACCAAGAGACCCAGTACTTC.

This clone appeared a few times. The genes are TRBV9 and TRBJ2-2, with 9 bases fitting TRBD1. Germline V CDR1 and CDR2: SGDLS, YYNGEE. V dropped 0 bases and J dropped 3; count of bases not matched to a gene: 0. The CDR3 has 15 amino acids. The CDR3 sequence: CASSVGTGDTGELFF. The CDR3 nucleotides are TGTGCCAGCAGCGTAGGGACAGGGGACACCGGGGAGCTGTTTTTT.

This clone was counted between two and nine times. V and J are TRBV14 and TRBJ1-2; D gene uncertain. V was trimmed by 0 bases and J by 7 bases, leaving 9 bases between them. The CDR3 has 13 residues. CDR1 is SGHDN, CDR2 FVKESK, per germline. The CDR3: CASSQEQSGGYTF. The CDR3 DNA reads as TGTGCCAGCAGCCAAGAACAATCGGGTGGCTACACCTTC.

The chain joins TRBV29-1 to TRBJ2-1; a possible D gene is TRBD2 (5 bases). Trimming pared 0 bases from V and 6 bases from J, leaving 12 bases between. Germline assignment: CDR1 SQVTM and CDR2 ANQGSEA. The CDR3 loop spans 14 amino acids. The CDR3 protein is CSVEETLALNEQFF. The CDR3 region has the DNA TGCAGCGTTGAAGAGACCCTAGCTCTCAATGAGCAGTTCTTC.

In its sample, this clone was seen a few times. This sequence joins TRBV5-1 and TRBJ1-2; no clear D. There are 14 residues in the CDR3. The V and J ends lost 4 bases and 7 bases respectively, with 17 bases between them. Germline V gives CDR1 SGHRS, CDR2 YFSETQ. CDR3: CASSPGHGETGYTF. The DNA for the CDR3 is TGCGCCAGCAGCCCGGGTCACGGGGAGACTGGCTACACCTTC.

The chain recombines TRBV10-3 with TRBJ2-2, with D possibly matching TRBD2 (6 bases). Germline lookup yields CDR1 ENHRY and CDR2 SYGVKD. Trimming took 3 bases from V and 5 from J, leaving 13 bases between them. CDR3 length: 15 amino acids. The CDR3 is CAISDAGKTTGELFF. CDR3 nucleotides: TGTGCCATCAGTGATGCGGGGAAAACGACCGGGGAGCTGTTTTTT.

CDR3 residues: CASSLDLAGELKTQYF. In DNA, the CDR3 is TGTGCCAGCAGCTTAGATTTAGCAGGGGAATTAAAGACCCAGTACTTC. This chain uses TRBV11-2 with TRBJ2-5; D may be TRBD1 (6 bases). Germline assignment: CDR1 SGHAT and CDR2 FQNNGV. V dropped 0 bases and J dropped 6 bases, with 17 bases sitting between them. The CDR3 sequence is 16 residues long.

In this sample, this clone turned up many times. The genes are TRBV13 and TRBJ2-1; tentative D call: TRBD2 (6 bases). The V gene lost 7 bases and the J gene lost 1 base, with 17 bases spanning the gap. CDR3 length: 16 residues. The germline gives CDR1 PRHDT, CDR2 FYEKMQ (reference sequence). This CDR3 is CASTEAGGKSYNEQFF. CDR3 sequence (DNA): TGTGCCAGCACCGAAGCTGGGGGGAAATCCTACAATGAGCAGTTCTTC. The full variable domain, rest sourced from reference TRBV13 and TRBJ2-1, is AAGVIQSPRHLIKEKRETATLKCYPIPRHDTVYWYQQGPGQDPQFLISFYEKMQSDKGSIPDRFSAQQFSDYHSELNMSSLELGDSALYFCASTEAGGKSYNEQFFGPGTRLTVL.

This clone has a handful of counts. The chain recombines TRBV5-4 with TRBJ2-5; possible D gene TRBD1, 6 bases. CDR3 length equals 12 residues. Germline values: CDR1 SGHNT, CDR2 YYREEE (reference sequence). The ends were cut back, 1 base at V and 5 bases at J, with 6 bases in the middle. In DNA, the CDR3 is TGTGCCAGCAGCTTGACAGGGGAGACCCAGTACTTC. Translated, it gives CASSLTGETQYF.

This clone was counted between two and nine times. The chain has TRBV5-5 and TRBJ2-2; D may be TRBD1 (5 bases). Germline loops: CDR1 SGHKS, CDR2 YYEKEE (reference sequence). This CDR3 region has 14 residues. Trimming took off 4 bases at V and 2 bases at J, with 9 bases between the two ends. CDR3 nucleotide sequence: TGTGCCAGCAGCAGACAGAGAAACACCGGGGAGCTGTTTTTT. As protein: CASSRQRNTGELFF.

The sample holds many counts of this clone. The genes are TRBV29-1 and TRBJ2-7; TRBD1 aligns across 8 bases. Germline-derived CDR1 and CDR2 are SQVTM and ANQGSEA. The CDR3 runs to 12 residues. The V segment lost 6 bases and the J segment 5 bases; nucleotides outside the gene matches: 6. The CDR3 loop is CSVAQGGNEQYF. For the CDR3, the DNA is TGCAGCGTGGCACAGGGGGGCAACGAGCAGTACTTC.

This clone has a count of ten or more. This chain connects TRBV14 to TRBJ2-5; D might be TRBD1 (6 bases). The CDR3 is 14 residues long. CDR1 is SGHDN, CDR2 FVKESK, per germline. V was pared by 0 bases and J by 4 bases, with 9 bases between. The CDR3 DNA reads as TGTGCCAGCAGCCAAGATACAGGGACAGAGACCCAGTACTTC. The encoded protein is CASSQDTGTETQYF.

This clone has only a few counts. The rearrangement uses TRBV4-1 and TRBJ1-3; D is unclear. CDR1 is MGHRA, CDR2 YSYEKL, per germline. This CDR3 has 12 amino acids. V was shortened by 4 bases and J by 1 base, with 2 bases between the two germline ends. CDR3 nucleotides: TGCGCCAGCAGCCCGTCTGGAAACACCATATATTTT. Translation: CASSPSGNTIYF.

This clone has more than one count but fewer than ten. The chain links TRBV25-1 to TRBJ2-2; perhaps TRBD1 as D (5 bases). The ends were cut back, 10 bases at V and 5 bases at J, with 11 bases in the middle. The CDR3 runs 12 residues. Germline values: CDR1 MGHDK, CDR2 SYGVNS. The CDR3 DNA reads TGTGCCACGTCGGACAAAACCGGGGAGCTGTTTTTT. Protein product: CATSDKTGELFF.

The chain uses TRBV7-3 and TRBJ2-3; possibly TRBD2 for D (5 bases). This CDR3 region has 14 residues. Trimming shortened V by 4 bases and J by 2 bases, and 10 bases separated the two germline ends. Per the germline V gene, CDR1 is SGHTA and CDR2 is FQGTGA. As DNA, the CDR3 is TGTGCCAGCAGCTCTCCCGGGGACACAGATACGCAGTATTTT. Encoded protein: CASSSPGDTDTQYF. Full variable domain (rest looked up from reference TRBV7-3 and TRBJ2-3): GAGVSQTPSNKVTEKGKYVELRCDPISGHTALYWYRQSLGQGPEFLIYFQGTGAADDSGLPNDRFFAVRPEGSVSTLKIQRTERGDSAVYLCASSSPGDTDTQYFGPGTRLTVL.

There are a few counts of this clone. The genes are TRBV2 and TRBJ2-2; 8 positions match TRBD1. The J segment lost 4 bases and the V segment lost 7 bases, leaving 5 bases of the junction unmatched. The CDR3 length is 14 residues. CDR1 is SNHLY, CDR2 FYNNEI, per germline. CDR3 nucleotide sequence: TGTGCCAGCAAGAGGGACAGGCCCACCGGGGAGCTGTTTTTT. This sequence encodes CASKRDRPTGELFF.

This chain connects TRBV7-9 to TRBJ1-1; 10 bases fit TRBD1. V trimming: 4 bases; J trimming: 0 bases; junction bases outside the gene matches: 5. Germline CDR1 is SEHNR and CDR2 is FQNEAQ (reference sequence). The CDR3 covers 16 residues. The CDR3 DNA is TGTGCCAGCAGCTATAGGGACAGGGGATTGAACACTGAAGCTTTCTTT. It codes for CASSYRDRGLNTEAFF. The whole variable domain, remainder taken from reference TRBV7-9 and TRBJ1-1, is DTGVSQNPRHKITKRGQNVTFRCDPISEHNRLYWYRQTLGQGPEFLTYFQNEAQLEKSRLLSDRFSAERPKGSFSTLEIQRTEQGDSAMYLCASSYRDRGLNTEAFFGQGTRLTVV.

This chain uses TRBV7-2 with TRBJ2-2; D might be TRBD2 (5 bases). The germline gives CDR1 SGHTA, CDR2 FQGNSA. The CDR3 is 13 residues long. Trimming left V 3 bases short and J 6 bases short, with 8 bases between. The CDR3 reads CASSFGRAGELFF. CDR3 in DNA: TGTGCCAGCAGCTTTGGGCGGGCCGGGGAGCTGTTTTTT.

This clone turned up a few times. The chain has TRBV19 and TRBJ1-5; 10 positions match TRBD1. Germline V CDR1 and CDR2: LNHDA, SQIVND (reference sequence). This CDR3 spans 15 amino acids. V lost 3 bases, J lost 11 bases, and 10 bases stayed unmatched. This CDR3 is CASSIRGTGDWSQHF. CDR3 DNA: TGTGCCAGTAGTATTCGGGGGACAGGGGATTGGTCCCAGCATTTT. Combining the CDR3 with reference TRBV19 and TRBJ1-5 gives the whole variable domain DGGITQSPKYLFRKEGQNVTLSCEQNLNHDAMYWYRQDPGQGLRLIYYSQIVNDFQKGDIAEGYSVSREKKESFPLTVTSAQKNPTAFYLCASSIRGTGDWSQHFGDGTRLSIL.

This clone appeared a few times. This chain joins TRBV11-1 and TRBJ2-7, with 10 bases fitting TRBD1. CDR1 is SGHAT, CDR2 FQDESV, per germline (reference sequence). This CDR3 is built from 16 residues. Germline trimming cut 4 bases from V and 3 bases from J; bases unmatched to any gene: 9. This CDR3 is CASSSGTGVSHYEQYF. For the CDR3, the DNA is TGTGCCAGCAGCTCCGGGACAGGGGTGTCCCACTACGAGCAGTACTTC.

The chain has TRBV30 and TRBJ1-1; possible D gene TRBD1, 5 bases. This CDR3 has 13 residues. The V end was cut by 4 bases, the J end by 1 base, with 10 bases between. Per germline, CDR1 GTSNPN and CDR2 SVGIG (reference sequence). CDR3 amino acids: CAWMTVRNTEAFF. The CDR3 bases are TGTGCCTGGATGACAGTTCGGAACACTGAAGCTTTCTTT.

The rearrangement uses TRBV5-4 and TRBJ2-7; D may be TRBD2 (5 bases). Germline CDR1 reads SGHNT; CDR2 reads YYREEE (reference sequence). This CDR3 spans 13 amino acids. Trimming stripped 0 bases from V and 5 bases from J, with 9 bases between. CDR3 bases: TGTGCCAGCAGCTTGGCGGGATCGGACGAGCAGTACTTC. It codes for CASSLAGSDEQYF.